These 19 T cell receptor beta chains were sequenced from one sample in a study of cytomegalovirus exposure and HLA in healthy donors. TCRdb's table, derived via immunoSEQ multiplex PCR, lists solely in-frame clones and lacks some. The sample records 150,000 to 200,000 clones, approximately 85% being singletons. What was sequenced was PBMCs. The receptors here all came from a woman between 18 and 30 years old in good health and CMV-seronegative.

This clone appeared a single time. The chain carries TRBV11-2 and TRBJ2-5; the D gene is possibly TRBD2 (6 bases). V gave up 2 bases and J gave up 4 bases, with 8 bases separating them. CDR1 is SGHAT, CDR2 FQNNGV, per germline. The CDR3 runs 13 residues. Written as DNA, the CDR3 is TGTGCCAGCAGCTTACTAGCGTCAGAGACCCAGTACTTC. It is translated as CASSLLASETQYF.

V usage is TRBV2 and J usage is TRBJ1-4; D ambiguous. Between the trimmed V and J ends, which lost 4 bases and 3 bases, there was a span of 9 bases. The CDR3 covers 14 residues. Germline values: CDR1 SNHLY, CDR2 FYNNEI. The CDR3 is CASSATRSNEKLFF. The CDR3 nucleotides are TGTGCCAGCAGTGCGACACGTTCTAATGAAAAACTGTTTTTT.

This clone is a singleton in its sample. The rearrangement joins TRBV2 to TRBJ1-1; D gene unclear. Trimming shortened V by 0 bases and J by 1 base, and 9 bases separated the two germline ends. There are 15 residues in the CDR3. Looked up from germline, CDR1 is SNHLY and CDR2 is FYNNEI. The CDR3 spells CASSEAGQKNTEAFF. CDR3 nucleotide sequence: TGTGCCAGCAGTGAAGCTGGGCAAAAGAACACTGAAGCTTTCTTT.

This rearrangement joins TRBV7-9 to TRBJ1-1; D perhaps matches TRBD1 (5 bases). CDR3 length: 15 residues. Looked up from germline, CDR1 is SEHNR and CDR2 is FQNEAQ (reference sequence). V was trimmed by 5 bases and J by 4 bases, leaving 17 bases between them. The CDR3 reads CASSPSYGGGTEAFF. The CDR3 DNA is TGTGCCAGCAGCCCCTCGTATGGGGGGGGCACTGAAGCTTTCTTT. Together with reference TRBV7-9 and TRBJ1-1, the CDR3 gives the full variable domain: DTGVSQNPRHKITKRGQNVTFRCDPISEHNRLYWYRQTLGQGPEFLTYFQNEAQLEKSRLLSDRFSAERPKGSFSTLEIQRTEQGDSAMYLCASSPSYGGGTEAFFGQGTRLTVV.

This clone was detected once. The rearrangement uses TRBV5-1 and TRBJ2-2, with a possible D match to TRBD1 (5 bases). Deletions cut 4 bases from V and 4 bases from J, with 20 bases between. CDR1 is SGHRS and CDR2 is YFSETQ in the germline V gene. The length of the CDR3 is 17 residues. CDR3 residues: CASSGPARGMGTGELFF. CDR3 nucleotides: TGCGCCAGCAGCGGTCCAGCAAGGGGAATGGGCACCGGGGAGCTGTTTTTT.

The DNA for the CDR3 is TGCAGCGTTGATCCCCCTAGCGCTAGCACAGATACGCAGTATTTT. Its translation: CSVDPPSASTDTQYF. V gene TRBV29-1 combines with J gene TRBJ2-3; a possible D gene is TRBD2 (6 bases). Germline V gene lookup returns CDR1 SQVTM and CDR2 ANQGSEA. The V gene lost 3 bases and the J gene lost 0 bases, with 13 bases spanning the gap. This CDR3 contains 15 residues.

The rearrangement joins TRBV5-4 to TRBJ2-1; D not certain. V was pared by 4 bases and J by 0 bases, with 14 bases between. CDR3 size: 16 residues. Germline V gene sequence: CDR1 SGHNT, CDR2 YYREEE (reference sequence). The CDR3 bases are TGTGCCAGCAGCCCGGAGCCCCTGAGCTCCTACAATGAGCAGTTCTTC. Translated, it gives CASSPEPLSSYNEQFF.

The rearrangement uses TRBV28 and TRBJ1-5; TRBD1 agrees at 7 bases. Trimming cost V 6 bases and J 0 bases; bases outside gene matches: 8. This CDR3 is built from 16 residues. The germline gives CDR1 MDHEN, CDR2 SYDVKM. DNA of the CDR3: TGTGCCAGCAGAAGTCACAGGGGCAATAGCAATCAGCCCCAGCATTTT. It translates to CASRSHRGNSNQPQHF.

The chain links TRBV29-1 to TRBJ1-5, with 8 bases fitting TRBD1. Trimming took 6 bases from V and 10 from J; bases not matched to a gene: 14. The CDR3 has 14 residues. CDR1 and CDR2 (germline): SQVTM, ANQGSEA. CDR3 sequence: CSVPGGGVRSPQHF. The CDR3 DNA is TGCAGCGTGCCAGGGGGCGGGGTCCGGAGTCCCCAGCATTTT.

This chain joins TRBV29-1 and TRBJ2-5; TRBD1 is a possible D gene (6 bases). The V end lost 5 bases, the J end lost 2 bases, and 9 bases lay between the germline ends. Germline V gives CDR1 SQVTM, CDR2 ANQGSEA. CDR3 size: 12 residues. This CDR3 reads CSVQQGQETQYF. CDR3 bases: TGCAGCGTTCAACAGGGACAAGAGACCCAGTACTTC.

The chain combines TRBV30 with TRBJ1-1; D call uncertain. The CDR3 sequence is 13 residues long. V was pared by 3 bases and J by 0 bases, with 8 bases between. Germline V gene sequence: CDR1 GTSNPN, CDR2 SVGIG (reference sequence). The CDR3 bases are TGTGCCTGGAGGGGCACCCTGAACACTGAAGCTTTCTTT. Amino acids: CAWRGTLNTEAFF.

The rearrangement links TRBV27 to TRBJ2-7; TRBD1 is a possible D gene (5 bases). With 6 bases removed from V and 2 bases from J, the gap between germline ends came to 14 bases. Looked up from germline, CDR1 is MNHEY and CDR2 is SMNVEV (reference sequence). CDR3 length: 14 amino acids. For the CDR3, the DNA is TGTGCCAGCAGCCGGCAGGGCCCGACCTACGAGCAGTACTTC. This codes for CASSRQGPTYEQYF.

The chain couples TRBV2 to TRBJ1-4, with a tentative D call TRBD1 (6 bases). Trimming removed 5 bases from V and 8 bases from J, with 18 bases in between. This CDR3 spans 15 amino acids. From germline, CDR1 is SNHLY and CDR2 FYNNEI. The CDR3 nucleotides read TGTGCCAGCAGTCCCTCGACAGGCTTTGGAGAAAAACTGTTTTTT. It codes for CASSPSTGFGEKLFF.

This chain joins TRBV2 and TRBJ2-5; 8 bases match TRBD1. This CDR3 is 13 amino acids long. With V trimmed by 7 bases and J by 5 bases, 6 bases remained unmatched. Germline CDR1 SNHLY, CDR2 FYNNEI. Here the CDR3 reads CASIVDRAETQYF. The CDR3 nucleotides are TGTGCCAGCATCGTGGACAGGGCTGAGACCCAGTACTTC.

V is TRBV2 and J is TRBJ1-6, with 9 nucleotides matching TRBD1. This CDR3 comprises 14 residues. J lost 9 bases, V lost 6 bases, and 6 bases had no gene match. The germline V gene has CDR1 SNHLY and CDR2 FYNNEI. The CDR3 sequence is CASSTGTGISPLHF. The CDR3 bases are TGTGCCAGCAGCACCGGGACAGGGATTTCACCCCTCCACTTT.

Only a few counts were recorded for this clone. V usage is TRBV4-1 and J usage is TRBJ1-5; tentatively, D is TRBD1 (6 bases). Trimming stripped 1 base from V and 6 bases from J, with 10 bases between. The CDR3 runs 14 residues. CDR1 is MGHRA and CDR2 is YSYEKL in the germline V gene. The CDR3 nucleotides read TGCGCCAGCAGCCAAGGTCAGGGGATTCAGCCCCAGCATTTT. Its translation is CASSQGQGIQPQHF.

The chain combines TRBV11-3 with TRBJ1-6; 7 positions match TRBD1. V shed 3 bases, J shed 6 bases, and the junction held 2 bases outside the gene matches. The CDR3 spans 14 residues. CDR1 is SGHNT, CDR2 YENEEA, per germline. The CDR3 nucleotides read TGTGCCAGCAGCTTGGGGACAGCTAATTCACCCCTCCACTTT. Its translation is CASSLGTANSPLHF. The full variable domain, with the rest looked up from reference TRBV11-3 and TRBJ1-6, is EAGVVQSPRYKIIEKKQPVAFWCNPISGHNTLYWYLQNLGQGPELLIRYENEEAVDDSQLPKDRFSAERLKGVDSTLKIQPAELGDSAVYLCASSLGTANSPLHFGNGTRLTVT.

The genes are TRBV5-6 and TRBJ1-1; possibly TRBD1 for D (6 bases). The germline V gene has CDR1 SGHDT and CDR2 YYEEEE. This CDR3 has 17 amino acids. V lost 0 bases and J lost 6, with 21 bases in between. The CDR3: CASSLAHRGGLSAEAFF. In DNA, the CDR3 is TGTGCCAGCAGCTTGGCGCACCGAGGGGGTTTAAGCGCTGAAGCTTTCTTT.

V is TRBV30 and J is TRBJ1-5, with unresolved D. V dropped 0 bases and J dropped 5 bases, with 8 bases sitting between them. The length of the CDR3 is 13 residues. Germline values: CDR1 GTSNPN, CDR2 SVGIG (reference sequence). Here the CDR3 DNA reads TGTGCCTGGAGTGTTCGGACTGATCAGCCCCAGCATTTT. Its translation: CAWSVRTDQPQHF.